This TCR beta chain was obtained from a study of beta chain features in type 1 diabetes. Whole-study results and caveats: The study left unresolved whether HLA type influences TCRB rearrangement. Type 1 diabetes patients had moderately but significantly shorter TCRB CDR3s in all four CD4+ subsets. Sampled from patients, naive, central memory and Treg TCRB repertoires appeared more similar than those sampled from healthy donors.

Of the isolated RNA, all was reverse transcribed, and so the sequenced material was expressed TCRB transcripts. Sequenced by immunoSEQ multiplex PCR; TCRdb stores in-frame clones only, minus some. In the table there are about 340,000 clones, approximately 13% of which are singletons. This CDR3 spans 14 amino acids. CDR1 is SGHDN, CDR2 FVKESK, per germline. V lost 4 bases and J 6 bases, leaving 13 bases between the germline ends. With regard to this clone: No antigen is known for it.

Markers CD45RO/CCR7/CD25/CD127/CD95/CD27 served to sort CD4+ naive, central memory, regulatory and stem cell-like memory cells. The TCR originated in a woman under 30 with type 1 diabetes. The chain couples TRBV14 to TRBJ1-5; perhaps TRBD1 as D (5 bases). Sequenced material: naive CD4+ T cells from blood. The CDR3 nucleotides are TGTGCCAGCAGCCGACCCCAGGGAGGTCAGCCCCAGCATTTT. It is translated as CASSRPQGGQPQHF.